These 16 T cell receptor beta chains were sequenced from one sample in a study of blood T cells in healthy people across ages. Primed by a sample-barcoded 5' primer and a J-beta primer mix, a second PCR proceeded for roughly 6 to 12 cycles. One entry per CDR3 protein, called by TCRdb with MiXCR from the 5' RACE reads. The data show hundreds of thousands of distinct CDR3 sequences, with roughly a quarter seen just once and 29% held by the top ten. Sequencing was performed on blood. The receptors derive from a woman between 65 and 79 years old in good health.

This clonotype was counted a few times. The V and J genes are TRBV20-1 and TRBJ2-6, with D uncertain. Germline V CDR1 and CDR2: DFQATT, SNEGSKA (reference sequence). CDR3 size: 14 residues. Trimming removed 5 bases from V and 3 bases from J, with 11 bases in between. CDR3: CSALDGGGANVLTF. CDR3 coding DNA: TGCAGTGCTTTGGACGGCGGTGGGGCCAACGTCCTGACTTTC.

This clonotype was detected ten times or more. The chain has TRBV15 and TRBJ1-3; D gene unclear. Germline V CDR1 and CDR2: LNHNV, YYDKDF (reference sequence). Trimming shortened V by 0 bases and J by 2 bases, and 5 bases separated the two germline ends. This CDR3 is built from 14 residues. The DNA for the CDR3 is TGTGCCACCAGCAGAGACGGGGCTGGAAACACCATATATTTT. Amino acids: CATSRDGAGNTIYF.

This chain joins TRBV20-1 and TRBJ1-1; 7 bases match TRBD1. With V trimmed by 1 base and J by 11 bases, 16 bases remained unmatched. Germline values: CDR1 DFQATT, CDR2 SNEGSKA (reference sequence). This CDR3 has 15 amino acids. CDR3 sequence: CSARGTGTAQRGAFF. The CDR3, as DNA: TGCAGTGCTAGAGGAACTGGGACAGCCCAACGGGGTGCTTTCTTT.

This clonotype was observed a few times. This may come from a read error, since a much larger clone is one base off. The V and J genes are TRBV11-2 and TRBJ2-4; 7 bases agree with TRBD1. The ends lost 7 bases at V and 6 bases at J; junction bases unmatched: 9. This CDR3 contains 14 residues. Germline CDR1 SGHAT, CDR2 FQNNGV. The CDR3 region is CASTLTGERNIQYF. The CDR3 DNA is TGTGCCAGCACTTTAACAGGGGAAAGAAACATTCAGTACTTC.

This clonotype appeared once. The chain has TRBV11-2 and TRBJ2-2; 8 bases are shared with TRBD1. Germline V gene lookup returns CDR1 SGHAT and CDR2 FQNNGV. V was clipped by 4 bases and J by 5 bases; unmatched bases: 6. This CDR3 spans 15 amino acids. In DNA form, the CDR3 reads TGTGCCAGCAGCTCCCTAGGACAGGGAACCGGGGAGCTGTTTTTT. It translates to CASSSLGQGTGELFF.

This clonotype has at least ten counts. The chain is built from TRBV5-6 and TRBJ1-5; 11 bases map to TRBD1. Trimming cost V 4 bases and J 4 bases; bases outside gene matches: 7. This CDR3 spans 16 amino acids. Per the germline V gene, CDR1 is SGHDT and CDR2 is YYEEEE. Here the CDR3 DNA reads TGTGCCAGCAGCCCGGGGACAGGGGGGACTAATCAGCCCCAGCATTTT. This sequence encodes CASSPGTGGTNQPQHF.

The chain has TRBV5-1 and TRBJ2-5; the match to TRBD1 covers 8 bases. The germline gives CDR1 SGHRS, CDR2 YFSETQ. This CDR3 has 16 residues. V lost 3 bases to trimming and J lost 4 bases; unmatched junction nucleotides: 11. The DNA for the CDR3 is TGCGCCAGCAGCTCCGGGACAGGAATAAAAATAGAGACCCAGTACTTC. This codes for CASSSGTGIKIETQYF.

The chain joins TRBV5-5 to TRBJ2-4; no definite D call. This CDR3 spans 16 amino acids. From germline, CDR1 is SGHKS and CDR2 YYEKEE (reference sequence). V lost 0 bases, J lost 0 bases, and 10 bases lay in between. The DNA of the CDR3 is TGTGCCAGCAGCTTGGCCCTGGGCCGAGCCAAAAACATTCAGTACTTC. Protein product: CASSLALGRAKNIQYF.

The CDR3 loop is CSVEGTGMAKNIQYF. The CDR3 DNA is TGCAGCGTTGAAGGGACAGGGATGGCCAAAAACATTCAGTACTTC. V and J are TRBV29-1 and TRBJ2-4, with 8 bases aligning to TRBD1. CDR3 length: 15 residues. The germline V gene has CDR1 SQVTM and CDR2 ANQGSEA. Trimming at V came to 1 base and at J to 1 base, leaving 3 bases not matched to a gene.

This clonotype was seen a handful of times. This chain links TRBV2 with TRBJ2-1; 11 bases match TRBD2. The germline CDR1 and CDR2 sequences are SNHLY and FYNNEI. With 3 bases clipped from V and 4 bases from J, the junction kept 5 bases outside the gene matches. The CDR3 totals 16 residues. The DNA of the CDR3 is TGTGCCAGCAGTGAGGATAGCGGGAGGGGGTACAATGAGCAGTTCTTC. This translates into CASSEDSGRGYNEQFF.

This clonotype was seen a few times. The V call is TRBV7-3, the J call TRBJ1-2; 9 positions match TRBD1. The ends lost 1 base at V and 7 bases at J; junction bases unmatched: 7. Germline CDR1 reads SGHTA; CDR2 reads FQGTGA. The CDR3 has 15 residues. CDR3 in DNA: TGTGCCAGCAGCTTAAGGGAGGACAGGGGTGGTGGCTACACCTTC. It codes for CASSLREDRGGGYTF.

V usage is TRBV29-1 and J usage is TRBJ2-1, with D unclear. CDR3 length: 12 amino acids. Germline V CDR1 and CDR2: SQVTM, ANQGSEA. Trimming took 4 bases from V and 6 from J, leaving 10 bases between them. The CDR3 nucleotides read TGCAGCGTTGCGGCTCATACCAATGAGCAGTTCTTC. This sequence encodes CSVAAHTNEQFF.

The chain is built from TRBV7-2 and TRBJ2-7; possible D gene TRBD1, 5 bases. V was shortened by 5 bases and J by 1 base, with 12 bases between the two germline ends. The germline V gene encodes CDR1 SGHTA and CDR2 FQGNSA. The CDR3 is 14 residues long. CDR3 in DNA: TGTGCCAGCAGCGCCGCCCGACAGTCCTACGAGCAGTACTTC. This gives the protein CASSAARQSYEQYF.

This chain uses TRBV19 with TRBJ1-5; 7 bases are a match to TRBD1. In germline, CDR1 is LNHDA, CDR2 SQIVND (reference sequence). With V trimmed by 5 bases and J by 5 bases, 21 bases remained unmatched. This CDR3 contains 19 residues. CDR3 DNA: TGTGCCAGTAGTGTTCAATCCGGGACAGACCTCAGCAGATATCAGCCCCAGCATTTT. Amino acid sequence: CASSVQSGTDLSRYQPQHF.

This clonotype was seen at least ten times. The V call is TRBV5-1, the J call TRBJ2-5; 7 nucleotides line up with TRBD1. V gave up 7 bases and J gave up 5 bases; unmatched junction bases: 8. Germline assignment: CDR1 SGHRS and CDR2 YFSETQ. The CDR3 has 13 amino acids. CDR3 nucleotides: TGCGCCAGCCAACAGGGGATATGGGAGACCCAGTACTTC. As protein: CASQQGIWETQYF. The full variable domain, rest sourced from reference TRBV5-1 and TRBJ2-5, is KAGVTQTPRYLIKTRGQQVTLSCSPISGHRSVSWYQQTPGQGLQFLFEYFSETQRNKGNFPGRFSGRQFSNSRSEMNVSTLELGDSALYLCASQQGIWETQYFGPGTRLLVL.

This clonotype was detected a few times. V is TRBV20-1 and J is TRBJ2-1; D is ambiguous. The V and J ends lost 3 bases and 0 bases respectively, with 15 bases between them. This CDR3 is 16 amino acids long. CDR1 and CDR2 from the germline V gene are DFQATT and SNEGSKA (reference sequence). The CDR3 DNA reads TGCAGTGCTAGGGTACAGACGGCGTCCTCCTACAATGAGCAGTTCTTC. Protein product: CSARVQTASSYNEQFF.